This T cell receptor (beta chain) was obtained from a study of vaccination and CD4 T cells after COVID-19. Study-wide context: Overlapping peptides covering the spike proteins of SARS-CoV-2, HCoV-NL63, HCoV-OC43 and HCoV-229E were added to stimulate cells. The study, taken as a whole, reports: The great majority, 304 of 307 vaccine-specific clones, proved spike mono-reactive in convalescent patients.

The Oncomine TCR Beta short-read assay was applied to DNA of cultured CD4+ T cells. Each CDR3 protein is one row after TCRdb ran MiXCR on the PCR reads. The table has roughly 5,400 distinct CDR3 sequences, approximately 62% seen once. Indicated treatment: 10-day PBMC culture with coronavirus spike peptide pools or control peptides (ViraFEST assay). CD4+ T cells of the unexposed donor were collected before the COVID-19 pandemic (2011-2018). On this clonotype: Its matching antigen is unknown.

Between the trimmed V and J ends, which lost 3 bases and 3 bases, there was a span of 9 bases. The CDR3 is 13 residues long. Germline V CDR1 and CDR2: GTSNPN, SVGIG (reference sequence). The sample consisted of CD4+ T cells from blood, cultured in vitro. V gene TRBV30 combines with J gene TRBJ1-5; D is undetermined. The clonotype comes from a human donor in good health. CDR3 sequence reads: CAWSQEINQPQHF. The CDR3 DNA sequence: TGTGCCTGGAGCCAGGAGATCAATCAGCCCCAGCATTTT.